A selection of T cell receptor beta chains follows, all from one sample in a study of OX40 agonist ivuxolimab in advanced cancers. Libraries were prepared by immunoSEQ multiplex PCR; TCRdb keeps only in-frame clonotypes and omits some of them. The sample contains about 50,000 clones, 89% of which appear only once. The input for sequencing was CD4+ or CD8+ T cells sorted from blood, taken in a trial of the OX40 agonist ivuxolimab. All receptors come from an adult with an advanced solid tumor such as melanoma, head and neck, liver or kidney cancer. CDR3s include the opening cysteine and the closing phenylalanine or tryptophan. Fields, in order: J gene, D gene, V gene, clone size, CDR3 DNA, CDR3 protein. The D gene is left open where the match is weak. Clone size is given for some rows only: seen once, a few or many times, or a class if the clone is expanded.

TRBJ1-2	-	TRBV14	-	TGTGCCAGCAGCCCCGGACACAGCTATGCGGGGGGCTACACCTTC	CASSPGHSYAGGYTF
TRBJ1-6	-	TRBV6-4	-	TGTGCCAGCAAGGGGGACCTAGGACCTGGGAGGGGTTTCTATAATTCACCCCTCCACTTT	CASKGDLGPGRGFYNSPLHF
TRBJ1-2	TRBD1	TRBV15	-	TGTGCCACCAGAAACAGGGGGCTTTATGGCTACACCTTC	CATRNRGLYGYTF
TRBJ2-3	-	TRBV7-6	-	TGTGCCAGCAGCTCAAAGAGGGGTGGAGACGCAGATACGCAGTATTTT	CASSSKRGGDADTQYF
TRBJ2-2	TRBD2	TRBV5-6	-	TGTGCCAGCAGCTTGGGCGGGAGAAGAGCGTTCGGGGAGCTGTTTTTT	CASSLGGRRAFGELFF
TRBJ1-1	-	TRBV6-4	-	TGTGCCAGCAGTGACCCAACGAGCACTGAAGCTTTCTTT	CASSDPTSTEAFF
TRBJ1-2	-	TRBV9	-	TGTGCCAGCAGCGTAGCCGGATTTCTGTATGGCTACACCTTC	CASSVAGFLYGYTF
TRBJ1-5	-	TRBV7-8	-	TGTGCCAGCAGCCCTTTTAGACCCGGAGGGAATCAGCCCCAGCATTTT	CASSPFRPGGNQPQHF
TRBJ2-5	-	TRBV11-2	-	TGTGCCAGCAGACTACTGGGATTGGGTGAGACCCAGTACTTC	CASRLLGLGETQYF
TRBJ2-1	-	TRBV6-4	-	TGTGCCAGCAGCGAGCCGACTAGCAATGAGCAGTTCTTC	CASSEPTSNEQFF
TRBJ1-2	-	TRBV5-4	-	TGTGCCAGCAGCTTGGGAGGGGCGCGTGGCTACACCTTC	CASSLGGARGYTF
TRBJ2-6	-	TRBV4-2	-	TGTGCCAGCAGCAACTCATACAGGTTACAAAGTCGGGCCAACGTCCTGACTTTC	CASSNSYRLQSRANVLTF
TRBJ1-4	-	TRBV27	-	TGTGCCAGCAGTTTAATCGGTGGAGAAAAACTGTTTTTT	CASSLIGGEKLFF
TRBJ2-5	TRBD2	TRBV27	-	TGTGCCAGCAGGACGATAGCGGGGACCAGCCAAGAGACCCAGTACTTC	CASRTIAGTSQETQYF
TRBJ2-1	-	TRBV28	-	TGTGCCAGCAGTTCGCTAGGGGGGCTTGGTTACAATGAGCAGTTCTTC	CASSSLGGLGYNEQFF
TRBJ1-3	-	TRBV7-2	-	TGTGCCAGCAGCGTTATCCGGGACTCTGGAAACACCATATATTTT	CASSVIRDSGNTIYF
TRBJ2-6	-	TRBV2	once	TGTGCCAGCAGTGAACCAGGGTCTGGGGCCAACGTCCTGACTTTC	CASSEPGSGANVLTF
TRBJ2-5	TRBD2	TRBV9	few	TGTGCCAGCAGCGCGGATAGCGGGGGTGGAGAGACCCAGTACTTC	CASSADSGGGETQYF
TRBJ1-1	-	TRBV7-3	-	TGTGCCAGCAGCCCAGATGGGGGCCTGAACACTGAAGCTTTCTTT	CASSPDGGLNTEAFF
TRBJ2-7	TRBD1	TRBV29-1	-	TGCAGCGTTGTCCGGGACAGCTCCTACGAGCAGTACTTC	CSVVRDSSYEQYF
TRBJ2-3	-	TRBV5-1	-	TGCGCCAGCAGCTTGAGGGGAGTAATGACAGATACGCAGTATTTT	CASSLRGVMTDTQYF
TRBJ1-1	-	TRBV4-1	-	TGCGCCAGCAGCCCCCGAGGTCAGGGGAACACTGAAGCTTTCTTT	CASSPRGQGNTEAFF
TRBJ1-2	-	TRBV4-3	-	TGCGCCAGCAGCCAAGATCTACAGAGGGGCCGTGTTGATGGCTACACCTTC	CASSQDLQRGRVDGYTF
TRBJ1-1	-	TRBV19	-	TGTGCCAGTAGTATAGGGGTTTCTGAAGCTTTCTTT	CASSIGVSEAFF
TRBJ2-5	-	TRBV4-1	-	TGCGCCAGCAGCCAAGATTTAGAGACCCAGTACTTC	CASSQDLETQYF